Presented here are 23 T cell receptor beta chains from one specimen sequenced in a study of identical twins. TCRdb itself ran the 5' RACE reads through MiXCR, one entry per CDR3 protein. Here the sample spans 420,000 or so distinct CDR3 sequences, less than 20% being singletons. The sequencing input was naive T cells sorted from blood. All receptors come from a man aged 45-65 years in good health.

This clonotype was counted at least ten times. V and J are TRBV6-1 and TRBJ1-4; D gene unclear. Trimming cost V 8 bases and J 3 bases, with 10 bases left between them. This CDR3 has 13 amino acids. CDR1 and CDR2 (germline): MNHNS, SASEGT. CDR3 sequence (DNA): TGTGCCAGCGGGCGTTATGCTAATGAAAAACTGTTTTTT. Translated, it gives CASGRYANEKLFF.

This clonotype showed up just a few times. The chain couples TRBV20-1 to TRBJ2-7, with D possibly matching TRBD2 (7 bases). From germline, CDR1 is DFQATT and CDR2 SNEGSKA (reference sequence). Trimming removed 6 bases at V and 4 bases at J, with 22 bases between. The CDR3 has 15 amino acids. In DNA, the CDR3 is TGCAGTGCACTCGCTTACGGGGGGCTGCGGTACGAGCAGTACTTC. Translation: CSALAYGGLRYEQYF.

This clonotype was seen more than once but under ten times. The CDR3: CASSSGDTANYGYTF. The CDR3 DNA sequence: TGCGCCAGCAGCTCAGGGGACACAGCTAACTATGGCTACACCTTC. This chain connects TRBV5-1 to TRBJ1-2, with D perhaps TRBD1 (6 bases). V lost 3 bases to trimming and J lost 0 bases, with 12 bases between them. Germline lookup yields CDR1 SGHRS and CDR2 YFSETQ. The CDR3 has 15 amino acids.

This clonotype has only a few counts. The chain joins TRBV5-1 to TRBJ2-2; maybe TRBD1 (6 bases). The CDR3 loop spans 15 amino acids. In germline, CDR1 is SGHRS, CDR2 YFSETQ. V shed 0 bases and J shed 11 bases, with 17 bases lying between them. The CDR3 bases are TGCGCCAGCAGCTTGGAGGCAGGGGCGTTCAGAGAGCTGTTTTTT. Translating it yields CASSLEAGAFRELFF.

This clonotype turned up a few times. The J gene is TRBJ2-7, the V gene TRBV6-5, with D possibly being TRBD2 (5 bases). The CDR3 runs to 15 residues. With 2 bases removed from V and 1 base from J, the gap between germline ends came to 12 bases. The germline gives CDR1 MNHEY, CDR2 SVGAGI. The CDR3 sequence: CASSYSFRDSYEQYF. The CDR3, as DNA: TGTGCCAGCAGTTACAGTTTTCGGGATTCCTACGAGCAGTACTTC.

This clonotype appeared many times. This chain connects TRBV6-2 or TRBV6-3 to TRBJ1-5, with D perhaps TRBD1 (6 bases). CDR3 length: 15 amino acids. CDR1 MNHEY and CDR2 SVGEGT come from the germline V gene. V lost 7 bases, J lost 1 base, and 14 bases lay in between. CDR3 in amino acids: CASTEVGASNQPQHF. Written as DNA, the CDR3 is TGTGCCAGCACTGAGGTGGGGGCCAGCAATCAGCCCCAGCATTTT.

This clonotype was picked up a small number of times. The rearrangement joins TRBV10-3 to TRBJ1-5; TRBD1 agrees at 7 bases. V lost 4 bases, J lost 4 bases, and 1 base stayed unmatched. The germline gives CDR1 ENHRY, CDR2 SYGVKD. This CDR3 has 13 residues. This CDR3 reads CAISADRNQPQHF. The CDR3 bases are TGTGCCATCAGTGCGGACAGGAATCAGCCCCAGCATTTT.

As concerns this clonotype: One base away lies a much larger clone, so this may be a sequencing read error. The chain uses TRBV20-1 and TRBJ2-3; 11 positions agree with TRBD2. CDR1 is DFQATT and CDR2 is SNEGSKA in the germline V gene (reference sequence). V shed 2 bases and J 0 bases; nucleotides not matched to a gene: 4. The length of the CDR3 is 16 residues. The CDR3: CSARNIAGGSTDTQYF. The CDR3 DNA reads TGCAGTGCTAGAAATATAGCGGGAGGGAGCACAGATACGCAGTATTTT.

The chain joins TRBV6-5 to TRBJ2-3, with D possibly TRBD2 on 6 matching bases. This CDR3 spans 13 amino acids. Trimming pared 2 bases from V and 5 bases from J, leaving 8 bases between. In germline, CDR1 is MNHEY, CDR2 SVGAGI. The CDR3 loop reads CASSYAGGDTQYF. The CDR3 DNA sequence: TGTGCCAGCAGTTACGCCGGGGGAGATACGCAGTATTTT.

This clonotype has a count of ten or more. This chain joins TRBV30 and TRBJ2-1, with 7 bases aligning to TRBD2. V gave up 4 bases and J gave up 14 bases; unmatched junction bases: 14. The CDR3 runs 13 residues. Germline V gives CDR1 GTSNPN, CDR2 SVGIG (reference sequence). The CDR3 sequence: CAWTGGGAGLEFF. In DNA form, the CDR3 reads TGTGCCTGGACCGGGGGAGGAGCGGGATTGGAGTTCTTC.

The CDR3 spells CASSPLAAHNEQFF. DNA for the CDR3: TGTGCCAGCAGTCCACTAGCGGCCCACAATGAGCAGTTCTTC. This chain joins TRBV27 and TRBJ2-1; 8 bases match TRBD2. Trimming removed 5 bases from V and 5 bases from J; junction bases left unmatched: 5. CDR1 and CDR2 (germline): MNHEY, SMNVEV (reference sequence). The CDR3 length is 14 residues.

This clonotype was picked up a small number of times. The chain links TRBV4-1 to TRBJ1-5, with D hard to call. V was shortened by 2 bases and J by 0 bases, with 11 bases between the two germline ends. This CDR3 has 16 amino acids. CDR1 and CDR2 (germline): MGHRA, YSYEKL. The CDR3 region is CASSQSQQNSNQPQHF. The DNA of the CDR3 is TGCGCCAGCAGCCAATCGCAACAGAATAGCAATCAGCCCCAGCATTTT.

The gene calls are TRBV18 and TRBJ2-2; no reliable D call. Between the trimmed V and J ends, which lost 2 bases and 2 bases, there was a span of 9 bases. The CDR3 covers 15 residues. CDR1 and CDR2 from the germline V gene are KGHSH and LQKENI. In nucleotides, the CDR3 is TGTGCCAGCTCACCAAGGATAGTCAACACCGGGGAGCTGTTTTTT. It specifies CASSPRIVNTGELFF.

This clonotype appeared a few times. This chain joins TRBV6-1 and TRBJ1-2; D unclear. Trimming took off 7 bases at V and 2 bases at J, with 8 bases between the two ends. This CDR3 spans 12 amino acids. Germline CDR1 is MNHNS and CDR2 is SASEGT. CDR3 region: CASIAGNYGYTF. CDR3 coding DNA: TGTGCCAGCATTGCGGGAAACTATGGCTACACCTTC.

This clonotype was detected many times. The rearrangement links TRBV15 to TRBJ2-1, with 12 positions matching TRBD2. This CDR3 is 14 amino acids long. CDR1 is LNHNV, CDR2 YYDKDF, per germline (reference sequence). With 5 bases clipped from V and 6 bases from J, the junction kept 2 bases outside the gene matches. CDR3: CATSGLAGSNEQFF. Here the CDR3 DNA reads TGTGCCACCAGCGGACTAGCGGGAAGCAATGAGCAGTTCTTC.

The chain carries TRBV4-2 and TRBJ2-4, with a possible D match to TRBD2 (6 bases). This CDR3 region has 14 residues. CDR1 LGHNA and CDR2 YNFKEQ come from the germline V gene. V lost 1 base to trimming and J lost 8 bases, with 12 bases between them. Written as DNA, the CDR3 is TGTGCCAGCAGCCAAGGCCAGGGCGGGGACATTCAGTACTTC. The encoded protein is CASSQGQGGDIQYF.

This clonotype was counted a few times. The J gene is TRBJ2-5, the V gene TRBV20-1; the D is unclear. V was clipped by 2 bases and J by 1 base, with 8 bases between them. CDR3 length: 13 residues. Germline CDR1 and CDR2: DFQATT and SNEGSKA (reference sequence). DNA for the CDR3: TGCAGTGCTAGACATACTTTCCAAGAGACCCAGTACTTC. Protein: CSARHTFQETQYF.

The V gene is TRBV4-2, the J gene TRBJ2-7; D is ambiguous. The CDR3 has 15 amino acids. V gave up 1 base and J gave up 7 bases, with 17 bases separating them. From germline, CDR1 is LGHNA and CDR2 YNFKEQ. This CDR3 is CASSQGAASGWEQYF. The CDR3, as DNA: TGTGCCAGCAGCCAAGGTGCAGCTTCGGGCTGGGAGCAGTACTTC.

V is TRBV7-9 and J is TRBJ1-4; D uncertain. Germline V gene data show CDR1 as SEHNR and CDR2 as FQNEAQ (reference sequence). V dropped 5 bases and J dropped 0 bases, with 13 bases sitting between them. This CDR3 region has 16 residues. CDR3 loop: CASSRWTPATNEKLFF. In nucleotides, the CDR3 is TGTGCCAGCAGCCGGTGGACGCCAGCAACTAATGAAAAACTGTTTTTT.

This clonotype was picked up many times. The chain uses TRBV11-2 and TRBJ1-2; D remains unclear. The CDR3 runs 13 residues. The germline V gene has CDR1 SGHAT and CDR2 FQNNGV. V dropped 6 bases and J dropped 2 bases, with 10 bases sitting between them. The CDR3 spells CASSFGVNYGYTF. CDR3 nucleotides: TGTGCCAGCAGTTTTGGTGTGAACTATGGCTACACCTTC.

This clonotype appeared many times. J is TRBJ2-1 and V is TRBV6-2 or TRBV6-3, with a tentative D call TRBD1 (5 bases). CDR1 is MNHEY, CDR2 SVGEGT, per germline. The CDR3 is 16 residues long. Between the trimmed V and J ends, which lost 0 bases and 8 bases, there was a span of 17 bases. The CDR3 loop reads CASSYSTAPPGDEQFF. In DNA, the CDR3 is TGTGCCAGCAGTTACTCGACAGCACCTCCTGGGGATGAGCAGTTCTTC.

The V and J genes are TRBV7-6 and TRBJ2-5; 7 bases match TRBD1. V shed 3 bases and J 4 bases; nucleotides not matched to a gene: 11. Per germline, CDR1 SGHVS and CDR2 FNYEAQ. The CDR3 is 16 residues long. CDR3 in amino acids: CASSFLGQASVETQYF. CDR3 in DNA: TGTGCCAGCAGCTTCCTTGGACAGGCGAGTGTAGAGACCCAGTACTTC.

In its sample, this clonotype was seen once. The chain joins TRBV29-1 to TRBJ2-3, with 9 bases that match TRBD1. The J segment lost 4 bases and the V segment lost 7 bases, leaving 3 bases of the junction unmatched. Per the germline V gene, CDR1 is SQVTM and CDR2 is ANQGSEA. This CDR3 region has 12 residues. CDR3 in DNA: TGCAGCGCGGACAGGGGTTCAGATACGCAGTATTTT. This encodes CSADRGSDTQYF.